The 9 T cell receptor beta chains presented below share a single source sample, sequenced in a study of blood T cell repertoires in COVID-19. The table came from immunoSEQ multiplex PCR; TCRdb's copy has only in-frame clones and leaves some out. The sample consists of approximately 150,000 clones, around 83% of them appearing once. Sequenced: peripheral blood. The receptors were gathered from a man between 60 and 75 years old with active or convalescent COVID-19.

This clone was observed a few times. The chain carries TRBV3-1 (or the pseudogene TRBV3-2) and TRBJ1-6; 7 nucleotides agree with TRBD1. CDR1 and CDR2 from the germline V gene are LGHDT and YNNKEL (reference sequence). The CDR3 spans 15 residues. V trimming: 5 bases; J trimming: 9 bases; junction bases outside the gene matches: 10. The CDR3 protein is CASSAEQGMFSPLHF. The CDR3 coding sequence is TGTGCCAGCAGCGCAGAACAGGGGATGTTTTCACCCCTCCACTTT.

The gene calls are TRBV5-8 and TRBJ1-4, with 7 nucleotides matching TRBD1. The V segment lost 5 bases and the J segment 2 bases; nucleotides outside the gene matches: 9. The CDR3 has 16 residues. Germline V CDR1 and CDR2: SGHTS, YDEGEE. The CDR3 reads CASRERGLRTNEKLFF. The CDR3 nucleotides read TGTGCCAGCAGGGAGAGGGGGCTGAGGACTAATGAAAAACTGTTTTTT.

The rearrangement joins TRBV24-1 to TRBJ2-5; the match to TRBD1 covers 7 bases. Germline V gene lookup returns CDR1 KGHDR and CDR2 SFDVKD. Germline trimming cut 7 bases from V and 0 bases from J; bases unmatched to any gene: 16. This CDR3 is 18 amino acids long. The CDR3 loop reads CATRKTGTVLRDQETQYF. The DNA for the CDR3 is TGTGCCACCAGGAAAACCGGGACAGTACTGAGGGACCAAGAGACCCAGTACTTC.

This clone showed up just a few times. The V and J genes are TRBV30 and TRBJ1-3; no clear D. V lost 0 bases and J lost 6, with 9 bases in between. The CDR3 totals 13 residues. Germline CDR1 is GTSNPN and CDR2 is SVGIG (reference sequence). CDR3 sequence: CAWSVLIENTIYF. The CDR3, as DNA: TGTGCCTGGAGTGTACTAATTGAAAACACCATATATTTT.

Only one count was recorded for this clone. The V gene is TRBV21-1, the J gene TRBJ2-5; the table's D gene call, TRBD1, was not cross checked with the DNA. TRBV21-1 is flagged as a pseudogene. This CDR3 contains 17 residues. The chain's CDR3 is CASSKGSRDRVQETQYF. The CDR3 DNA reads TGTGCCAGCAGCAAAGGGTCCCGGGACAGGGTCCAAGAGACCCAGTACTTC.

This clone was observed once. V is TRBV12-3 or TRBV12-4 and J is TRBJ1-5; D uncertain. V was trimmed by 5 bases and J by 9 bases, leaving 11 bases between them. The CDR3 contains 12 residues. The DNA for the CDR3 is TGTGCCAGCAGTAACCCTTCAGGGCCCCAGCATTTT. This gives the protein CASSNPSGPQHF.

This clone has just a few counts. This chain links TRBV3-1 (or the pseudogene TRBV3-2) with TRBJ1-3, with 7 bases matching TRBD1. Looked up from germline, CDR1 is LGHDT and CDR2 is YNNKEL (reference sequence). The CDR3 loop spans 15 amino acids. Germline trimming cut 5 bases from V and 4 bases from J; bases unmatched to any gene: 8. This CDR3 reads CASSTSTGSGNTIYF. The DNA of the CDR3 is TGTGCCAGCAGCACCTCGACAGGGTCGGGAAACACCATATATTTT.

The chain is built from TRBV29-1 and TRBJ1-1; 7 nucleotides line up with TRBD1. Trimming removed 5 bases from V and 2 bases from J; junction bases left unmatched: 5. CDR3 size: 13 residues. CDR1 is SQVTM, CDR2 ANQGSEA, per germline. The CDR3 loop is CSVHRGDNTEAFF. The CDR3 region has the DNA TGCAGCGTTCACAGGGGCGATAACACTGAAGCTTTCTTT.

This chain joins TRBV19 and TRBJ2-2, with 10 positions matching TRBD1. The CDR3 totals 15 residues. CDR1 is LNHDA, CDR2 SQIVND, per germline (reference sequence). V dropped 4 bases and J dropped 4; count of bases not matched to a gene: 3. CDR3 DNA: TGTGCCAGTAGTAGAAGACAGGGGGCCACCGGGGAGCTGTTTTTT. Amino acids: CASSRRQGATGELFF.